This entry features one TCR beta chain sequence. This specimen belongs to a study of control samples from healthy donors and cancer patients. Clones were sequenced by immunoSEQ multiplex PCR, and TCRdb holds only the in-frame ones, with some missing. This sample has roughly 90,000 clones; about 92% occur once, and the top ten carry nearly 1.5%. CDR1 and CDR2 from the germline V gene are SNHLY and FYNNEI. The CDR3 has 15 amino acids. The V segment lost 6 bases and the J segment 5 bases; nucleotides outside the gene matches: 6. The rearrangement links TRBV2 to TRBJ1-4; 10 nucleotides align to TRBD1. Sequenced material: blood. The receptor comes from a woman aged 25 to 39 in good health. The CDR3 loop is CASRRDRGPNEKLFF. The CDR3 DNA follows: TGTGCCAGCAGGAGGGACAGGGGACCAAATGAAAAACTGTTTTTT.